This passage covers 7 T cell receptor beta chains from one sample sequenced in a study of regulatory T cells in long-lasting Graves disease. Arm-PCR of CDR3 regions with iRepertoire HTBI primers generated TCR beta libraries. Each CDR3 protein is one row after TCRdb ran MiXCR on the multiplex PCR reads. The sample shows roughly 400,000 distinct CDR3 sequences, less than 25% of them seen only once. Time point specified: persistent/refractory GD, antithyroid drugs over 5 years with positive TRAb. TCR sequences were obtained from RNA taken from PBMCs. The sample here was peripheral blood mononuclear cells (PBMCs), taken when the disease was refractory, from a patient treated with antithyroid drugs. These receptors all stem from a female donor with Graves disease.

V is TRBV7-2 and J is TRBJ1-1, with D perhaps matching TRBD1 (5 bases). The V gene's germline CDR1 is SGHTA and CDR2 FQGNSA. The CDR3 totals 13 residues. Trimming stripped 5 bases from V and 7 bases from J, with 14 bases between. CDR3 region: CASSDYRTSEAFF. The CDR3 DNA reads as TGTGCCAGCAGCGACTACAGGACAAGTGAAGCTTTCTTT.

This clonotype was detected many times. V gene TRBV27 combines with J gene TRBJ1-6; D ambiguous. Germline V gene sequence: CDR1 MNHEY, CDR2 SMNVEV (reference sequence). Trimming took 3 bases from V and 10 from J, leaving 13 bases between them. The CDR3 runs 14 residues. As DNA, the CDR3 is TGTGCCAGCAGTTTTTCCAGAGTTAACTCACCCCTCCACTTT. This encodes CASSFSRVNSPLHF.

At least ten counts were recorded for this clonotype. The chain employs TRBV28 and TRBJ2-6; 9 nucleotides agree with TRBD2. This CDR3 is 18 amino acids long. Germline V gene sequence: CDR1 MDHEN, CDR2 SYDVKM. The V and J ends lost 6 bases and 0 bases, in that order; junction bases with no gene match: 9. The CDR3 loop reads CASRTQSGRSSGANVLTF. The CDR3, as DNA: TGTGCCAGCAGGACGCAGAGCGGGAGGAGCTCTGGGGCCAACGTCCTGACTTTC.

A note on this clonotype: Possible read error: a much larger clone is one base away. The chain is built from TRBV4-2 and TRBJ2-7; D ambiguous. Germline V CDR1 and CDR2: LGHNA, YNFKEQ. This CDR3 region has 11 residues. V shed 0 bases and J shed 6 bases, with 3 bases lying between them. CDR3 bases: TGTGCCAGCAGCCAAGACGGCGAGCAGTACTTC. This encodes CASSQDGEQYF.

In this sample, this clonotype turned up a few times. The chain uses TRBV6-1 and TRBJ1-6; no clear D. This CDR3 spans 14 amino acids. Trimming stripped 5 bases from V and 0 bases from J, with 5 bases between. Germline-derived CDR1 and CDR2 are MNHNS and SASEGT. CDR3 in DNA: TGTGCCAGCAGTCGGATCTCCTATAATTCACCCCTCCACTTT. As protein: CASSRISYNSPLHF.

Notes on this clonotype: This may stem from a read error, because a much larger clone lies one nucleotide away. This chain connects TRBV15 to TRBJ2-1; TRBD2 is a possible D gene (5 bases). CDR3 length: 16 residues. In germline, CDR1 is LNHNV, CDR2 YYDKDF (reference sequence). Here the CDR3 DNA reads TGTGCCACCAGCCGAATTCGGGATTTACTTTACAATGAGAAGTTCTTC. It yields the protein CATSRIRDLLYNEKFF.

J is TRBJ1-1 and V is TRBV4-3, with D perhaps TRBD1 (5 bases). This CDR3 spans 13 amino acids. The V end was cut by 1 base, the J end by 6 bases, with 9 bases between. Germline CDR1 LGHNA, CDR2 YSLEER. The CDR3 sequence is CASSQAGTPEAFF. The CDR3 DNA sequence: TGCGCCAGCAGCCAAGCAGGGACCCCTGAAGCTTTCTTT.